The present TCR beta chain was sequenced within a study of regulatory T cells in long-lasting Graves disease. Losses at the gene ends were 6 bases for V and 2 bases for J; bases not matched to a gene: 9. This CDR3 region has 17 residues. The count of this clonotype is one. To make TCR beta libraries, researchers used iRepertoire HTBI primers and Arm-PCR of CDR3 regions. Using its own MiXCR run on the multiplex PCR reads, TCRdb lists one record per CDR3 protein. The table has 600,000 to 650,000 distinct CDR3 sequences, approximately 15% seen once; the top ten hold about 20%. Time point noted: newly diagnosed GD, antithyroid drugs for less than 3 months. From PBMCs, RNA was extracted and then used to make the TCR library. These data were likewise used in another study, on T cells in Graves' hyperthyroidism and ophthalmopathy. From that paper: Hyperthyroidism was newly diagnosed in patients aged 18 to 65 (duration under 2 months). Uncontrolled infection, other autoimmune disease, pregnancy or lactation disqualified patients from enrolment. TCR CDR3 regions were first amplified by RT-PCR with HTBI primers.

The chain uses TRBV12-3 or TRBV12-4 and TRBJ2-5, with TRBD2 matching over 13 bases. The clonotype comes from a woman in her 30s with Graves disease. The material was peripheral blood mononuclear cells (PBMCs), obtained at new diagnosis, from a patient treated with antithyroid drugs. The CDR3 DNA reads TGTGCCAGCAGACTAGCGGGAGGGCCGGTTGGGCAAGAGACCCAGTACTTC. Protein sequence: CASRLAGGPVGQETQYF.